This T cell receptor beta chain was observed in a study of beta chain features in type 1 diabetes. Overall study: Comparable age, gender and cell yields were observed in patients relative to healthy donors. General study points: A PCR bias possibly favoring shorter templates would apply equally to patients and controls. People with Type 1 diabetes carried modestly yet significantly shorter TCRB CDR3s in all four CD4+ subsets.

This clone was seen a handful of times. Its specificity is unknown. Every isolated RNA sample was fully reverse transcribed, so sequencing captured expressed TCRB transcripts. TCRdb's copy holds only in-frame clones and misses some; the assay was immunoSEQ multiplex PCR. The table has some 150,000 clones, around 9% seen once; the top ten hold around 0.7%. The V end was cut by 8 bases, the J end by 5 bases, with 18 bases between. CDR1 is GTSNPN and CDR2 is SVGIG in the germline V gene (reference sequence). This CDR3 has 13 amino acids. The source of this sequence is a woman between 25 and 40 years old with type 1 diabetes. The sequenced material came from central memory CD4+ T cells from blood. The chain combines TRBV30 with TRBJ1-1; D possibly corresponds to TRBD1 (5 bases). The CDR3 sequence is CAGPGLGGTEAFF. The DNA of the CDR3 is TGTGCCGGGCCGGGACTCGGGGGAACTGAAGCTTTCTTT.